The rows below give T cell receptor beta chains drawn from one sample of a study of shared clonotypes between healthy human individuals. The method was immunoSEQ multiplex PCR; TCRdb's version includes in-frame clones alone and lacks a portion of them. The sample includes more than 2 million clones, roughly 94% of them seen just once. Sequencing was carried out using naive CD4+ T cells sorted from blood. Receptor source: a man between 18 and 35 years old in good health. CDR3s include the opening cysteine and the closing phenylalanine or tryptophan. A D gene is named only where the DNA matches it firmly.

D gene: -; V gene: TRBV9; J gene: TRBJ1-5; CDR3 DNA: TGTGCCAGCAGCCCACTTTCAGACAATCAGCCCCAGCATTTT; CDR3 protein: CASSPLSDNQPQHF
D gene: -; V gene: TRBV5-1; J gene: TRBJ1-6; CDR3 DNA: TGCGCCAGCAGCTTGGACCAGGTCATTAATTCACCCCTCCACTTT; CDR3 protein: CASSLDQVINSPLHF
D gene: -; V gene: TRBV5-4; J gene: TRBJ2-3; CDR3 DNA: TGTGCCAGCAGCCCCAGGGGTCCGGGGGTCACAGATACGCAGTATTTT; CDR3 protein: CASSPRGPGVTDTQYF
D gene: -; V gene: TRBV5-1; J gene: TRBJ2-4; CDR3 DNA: TGCGCCAGCAGCTTGGGGCCAAAAAACATTCAGTACTTC; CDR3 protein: CASSLGPKNIQYF
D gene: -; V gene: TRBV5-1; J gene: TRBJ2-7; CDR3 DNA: TGCGCCAGCAGCTTTTGGCAGGGAACCTACGAGCAGTACTTC; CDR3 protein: CASSFWQGTYEQYF
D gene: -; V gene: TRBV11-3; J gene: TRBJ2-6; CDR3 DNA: TGTGCCAGCAGCGACCGACCGGCAGGGGCCAACGTCCTGACTTTC; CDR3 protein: CASSDRPAGANVLTF
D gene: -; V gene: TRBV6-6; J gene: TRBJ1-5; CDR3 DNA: TGTGCCACCGACGACATAGCCATCAATCAGCCCCAGCATTTT; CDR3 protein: CATDDIAINQPQHF
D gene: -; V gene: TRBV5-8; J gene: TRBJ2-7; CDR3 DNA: TGTGCCAGCAGCTATACAGGTTTCTCCTACGAGCAGTACTTC; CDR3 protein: CASSYTGFSYEQYF
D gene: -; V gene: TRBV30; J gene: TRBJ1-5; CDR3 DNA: TGTGCCTGGAGTCCTGCTTCGGGGGGGACGATTCAGCCCCAGCATTTT; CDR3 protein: CAWSPASGGTIQPQHF
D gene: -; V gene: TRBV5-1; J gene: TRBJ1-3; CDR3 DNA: TGCGCCAGCAGCTTAGGCGCGGAAGGAAACACCATATATTTT; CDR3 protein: CASSLGAEGNTIYF
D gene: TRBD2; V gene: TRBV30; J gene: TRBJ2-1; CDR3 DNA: TGTGCCTGGAGCCGACTAGCGGGAGTCAATGAGCAGTTCTTC; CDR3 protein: CAWSRLAGVNEQFF
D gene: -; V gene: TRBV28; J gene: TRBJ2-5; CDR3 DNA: TGTGCCAGCATTCCAAGTGCCCAAGAGACCCAGTACTTC; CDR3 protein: CASIPSAQETQYF
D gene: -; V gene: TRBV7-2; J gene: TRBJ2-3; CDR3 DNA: TGTGCCAGCAGCTTATTTGGGGGGAATACGCAGTATTTT; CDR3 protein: CASSLFGGNTQYF
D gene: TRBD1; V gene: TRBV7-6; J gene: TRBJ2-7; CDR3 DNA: TGTGCCAGCAGCTTATCGTGGACAGGGGGCTACGAGCAGTACTTC; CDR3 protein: CASSLSWTGGYEQYF
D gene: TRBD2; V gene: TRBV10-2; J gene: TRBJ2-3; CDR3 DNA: TGCGCCAGCGCCCCCGGGACTAACACAGATACGCAGTATTTT; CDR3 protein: CASAPGTNTDTQYF